The T cell receptor (beta chain) under discussion was sequenced for a study of CD8+ T cells in alopecia areata. Study-wide results and limits: Scalp sequencing also captures normal skin's resident alphabeta T cells.

Extraction and reverse transcription of RNA yielded cDNA as the sequencing template. Repertoires were generated with immunoSEQ multiplex PCR, while TCRdb's copy carries only in-frame clones and drops some. The repertoire holds some 240,000 clones, with 50% to 60% as singletons. Trimming shortened V by 5 bases and J by 2 bases, and 11 bases separated the two germline ends. The length of the CDR3 is 13 residues. Germline V gives CDR1 GTSNPN, CDR2 SVGIG (reference sequence). Peripheral blood and lesional scalp punch biopsies were taken from alopecia areata patients. T lymphocytes (CD4+ and CD8+) were sorted from PBMCs. Note on this clone: Antigen unknown.

The rearrangement links TRBV30 to TRBJ2-3, with TRBD1 as a possible D gene (5 bases). This sample comprised CD4+ T cells sorted from blood, obtained at week 0. This TCR was sampled from a human donor with alopecia areata. The CDR3 loop reads CAWSADNTDTQYF. The CDR3 DNA reads TGTGCCTGGTCGGCGGACAACACAGATACGCAGTATTTT.